This T cell receptor (beta chain) was sequenced during a study of blood T cell repertoires in COVID-19. The table came from immunoSEQ multiplex PCR; TCRdb's copy has only in-frame clones and leaves some out. The sample yields about 220,000 clones, over 75% seen once. Germline CDR1 and CDR2: LGHDT and YNNKEL (reference sequence). The V end was cut by 7 bases, the J end by 8 bases, with 17 bases between. CDR3 length equals 13 residues. Enrolled through a virtual design, the participants were between roughly 18 and 95 years of age and came from under 30 US areas. What the recovered Cohort 3 donors had was two negative PCRs, clearance, or symptom resolution.

The sample taken for sequencing was PBMCs or T cells enriched from blood (not recorded which). This clonotype was obtained from a woman between 55 and 75 years old who had recovered from COVID-19. This chain joins TRBV3-1 (or the pseudogene TRBV3-2) and TRBJ1-2; TRBD1 might be the D (5 bases). The DNA of the CDR3 is TGTGCCAGCACCTCTGGGGGGGGGAAGGGCTACACCTTC. Translated: CASTSGGGKGYTF.